This T cell receptor (beta chain) was captured by sequencing in a study of blood T cell dynamics during melanoma immunotherapy. Time point noted: pre-treatment baseline. J was trimmed by 1 base and V by 6 bases; bases with no gene match: 4. The germline V gene encodes CDR1 SNHLY and CDR2 FYNNEI. CDR3 size: 15 residues. Generated by immunoSEQ multiplex PCR, the TCRdb table keeps only in-frame clones and is missing some. The sample records approximately 22,000 clones, roughly nine tenths being singletons. This sample comprised blood, obtained from a patient treated with checkpoint blockade. This receptor was identified in a human donor with melanoma. V and J are TRBV2 and TRBJ2-3, with TRBD1 matching 10 bases. In DNA, the CDR3 is TGTGCCAGCAGGGACGGACAGGGGGGCACAGATACGCAGTATTTT. This encodes CASRDGQGGTDTQYF. Full variable domain (remainder filled in from reference TRBV2 and TRBJ2-3): EPEVTQTPSHQVTQMGQEVILRCVPISNHLYFYWYRQILGQKVEFLVSFYNNEISEKSEIFDDQFSVERPDGSNFTLKIRSTKLEDSAMYFCASRDGQGGTDTQYFGPGTRLTVL.